This TCR beta chain was captured by sequencing in a study of siplizumab effects on memory and regulatory T cells. Regarding the study as a whole: Among sequences traceable to unstimulated CD4+ memory cells, alloreactive ones were significantly reduced by siplizumab. An assignable naive or memory phenotype was lacking in roughly 75-95% of proliferating CD4+ or CD8+ clones. Unstimulated naive T cells seemed to show more diversity than memory cells did, and they also seemed to be among the major contributors to the alloresponse.

V was clipped by 2 bases and J by 9 bases, with 15 bases between them. The V gene's germline CDR1 is SGHNT and CDR2 YYREEE (reference sequence). The CDR3 sequence is 14 residues long. Worth noting for this clone: Its antigen is unidentified.

Here immunoSEQ multiplex PCR was the method, and the copy in TCRdb shows in-frame clones only, minus some. The sample consists of about 70,000 clones, 75% to 90% of them appearing once. V usage is TRBV5-4 and J usage is TRBJ2-1; D is ambiguous. The sequenced sample consisted of Tregs sorted from blood. This clonotype was sampled from a human donor in good health. The CDR3: CASSLQTPETEQFF. The CDR3 DNA reads as TGTGCCAGCAGCTTACAGACGCCTGAGACTGAGCAGTTCTTC.